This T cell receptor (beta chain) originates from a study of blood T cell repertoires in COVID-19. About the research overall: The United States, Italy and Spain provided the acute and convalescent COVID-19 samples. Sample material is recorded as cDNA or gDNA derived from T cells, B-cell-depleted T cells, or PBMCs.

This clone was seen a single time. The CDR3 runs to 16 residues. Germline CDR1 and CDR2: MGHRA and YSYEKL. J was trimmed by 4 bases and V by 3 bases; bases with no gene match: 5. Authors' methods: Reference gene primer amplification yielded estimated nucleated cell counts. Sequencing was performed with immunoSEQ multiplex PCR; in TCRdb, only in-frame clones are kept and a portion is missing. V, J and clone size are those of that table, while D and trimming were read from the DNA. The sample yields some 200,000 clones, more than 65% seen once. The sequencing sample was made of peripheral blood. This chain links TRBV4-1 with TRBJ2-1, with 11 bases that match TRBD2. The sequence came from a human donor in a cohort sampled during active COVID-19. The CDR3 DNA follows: TGCGCCAGCAGCCAGACACTAGCGGGAGTTTACAATGAGCAGTTCTTC. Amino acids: CASSQTLAGVYNEQFF.